Following are 17 T cell receptor beta chains from one sample sequenced in a study of monozygotic twins with inflammatory bowel disease. TCRdb reprocessed the 5' RACE reads and reports one entry per CDR3 protein, with no DNA. This repertoire comprises 150,000 or so distinct CDR3 sequences; its ten largest clones make up more than 1%. The material sequenced was blood. The receptors were gathered from a human donor with ulcerative colitis or Crohn's disease, or a healthy co-twin of an affected twin (not recorded which).

This rearrangement joins TRBV7-8 to TRBJ1-5. Germline assignment: CDR1 SGHVS and CDR2 FQNEAQ. The length of the CDR3 is 17 residues. The CDR3 protein is CASSQLTVQGPNQPQHF. Supplemented by reference TRBV7-8 and TRBJ1-5, the full variable domain reads GAGVSQSPRYKVAKRGQDVALRCDPISGHVSLFWYQQALGQGPEFLTYFQNEAQLDKSGLPSDRFFAERPEGSVSTLKIQRTQQEDSAVYLCASSQLTVQGPNQPQHFGDGTRLSIL.

The chain uses TRBV6-4 and TRBJ2-3. CDR3 size: 14 residues. Germline loops: CDR1 MRHNA, CDR2 SNTAGT. CDR3 residues: CASSDSGSTDTQYF.

This chain connects TRBV7-6 to TRBJ2-5; absent DNA, TCRdb's TRBD1 call cannot be checked. The germline gives CDR1 SGHVS, CDR2 FNYEAQ. CDR3 length equals 16 residues. CDR3 sequence reads: CASSLAGLPRGETQYF.

This chain uses TRBV24-1 with TRBJ2-1; TCRdb indicates TRBD1, and absent DNA this call remains unverified. Germline lookup yields CDR1 KGHDR and CDR2 SFDVKD. This CDR3 is 12 amino acids long. The CDR3 region is CATSEAGPEQFF.

This chain links TRBV27 with TRBJ2-7; TCRdb picks TRBD1, but there is no DNA to check that call. The V gene's germline CDR1 is MNHEY and CDR2 SMNVEV (reference sequence). This CDR3 spans 15 amino acids. The CDR3 region is CASSFTGTTSYEQYF.

The genes are TRBV20-1 and TRBJ2-3; TCRdb reports TRBD1, a call that lacks DNA to check it against. The CDR3 length is 14 residues. CDR1 and CDR2 (germline): DFQATT, SNEGSKA (reference sequence). The CDR3 sequence: CSARGAADTDTQYF.

The chain joins TRBV10-3 to TRBJ1-6; TCRdb outputs TRBD1, but without DNA this stays unchecked. The CDR3 is 16 amino acids. The V gene's germline CDR1 is ENHRY and CDR2 SYGVKD. CDR3 amino acids: CAISEGGTVNNSPLHF.

This rearrangement joins TRBV29-1 to TRBJ2-1; the TRBD2 assignment by TCRdb is unverifiable without DNA. This CDR3 comprises 13 residues. CDR1 is SQVTM, CDR2 ANQGSEA, per germline. This CDR3 reads CSVEDRRGREQFF.

The rearrangement joins TRBV12-3 or TRBV12-4 to TRBJ2-7; there is no DNA to check the TCRdb D call of TRBD1. The CDR3 spans 15 residues. The CDR3 spells CASSGKGVSGLEQYF.

The rearrangement uses TRBV18 and TRBJ1-4; the D call from TCRdb, TRBD1, cannot be confirmed without DNA. In germline, CDR1 is KGHSH, CDR2 LQKENI. CDR3 length: 15 amino acids. CDR3: CASSDIRVGNEKLFF.

V usage is TRBV9 and J usage is TRBJ2-5; the TCRdb call, TRBD2, lacks DNA for checking. Per the germline V gene, CDR1 is SGDLS and CDR2 is YYNGEE. The CDR3 is 13 amino acids. This chain's CDR3 is CASAALTPETQYF.

The chain carries TRBV6-1 and TRBJ2-7; with no DNA, the TCRdb D assignment of TRBD1 cannot be verified. The CDR3 sequence is 15 residues long. Germline CDR1 reads MNHNS; CDR2 reads SASEGT. This chain's CDR3 is CASSARRTGGAEQYF.

V usage is TRBV18 and J usage is TRBJ2-7; the TRBD2 assignment by TCRdb is unverifiable without DNA. The germline CDR1 and CDR2 sequences are KGHSH and LQKENI. The CDR3 contains 14 residues. The chain's CDR3 is CASRPGLATTGQYF.

J is TRBJ1-5 and V is TRBV19; lacking DNA, the TRBD1 call made by TCRdb goes unchecked. The CDR3 spans 14 residues. The germline V gene has CDR1 LNHDA and CDR2 SQIVND (reference sequence). CDR3 in amino acids: CASSIDRDNQPQHF. Full variable domain (rest looked up from reference TRBV19 and TRBJ1-5): DGGITQSPKYLFRKEGQNVTLSCEQNLNHDAMYWYRQDPGQGLRLIYYSQIVNDFQKGDIAEGYSVSREKKESFPLTVTSAQKNPTAFYLCASSIDRDNQPQHFGDGTRLSIL.

The chain couples TRBV7-3 to TRBJ2-1. The CDR3 loop spans 13 amino acids. Germline V gene sequence: CDR1 SGHTA, CDR2 FQGTGA. The CDR3 is CASSSPPTHEQFF. The variable domain in full, completed from reference TRBV7-3 and TRBJ2-1, reads GAGVSQTPSNKVTEKGKYVELRCDPISGHTALYWYRQSLGQGPEFLIYFQGTGAADDSGLPNDRFFAVRPEGSVSTLKIQRTERGDSAVYLCASSSPPTHEQFFGPGTRLTVL.

This rearrangement joins TRBV9 to TRBJ1-3; TCRdb's D call, TRBD1, is unchecked because there is no DNA. CDR3 length equals 15 residues. Looked up from germline, CDR1 is SGDLS and CDR2 is YYNGEE. The CDR3 sequence: CASSVNPGSGNTIYF.

The J gene is TRBJ1-5, the V gene TRBV29-1; TCRdb's assignment of TRBD1 cannot be checked, as there is no DNA. The CDR3 totals 13 residues. CDR1 is SQVTM and CDR2 is ANQGSEA in the germline V gene. The CDR3 protein is CSAQGHSNQPQHF.